This T cell receptor (beta chain) was recorded in a study of early T cells in non-severe SARS-CoV-2 infection. Overall study results and limits: Private and CD4 specificities were missed by VDJdb matching, skewed to anti-spike CD8.

Individual cDNA molecules carried attached unique molecular identifiers. TCRdb independently ran MiXCR on the 5' RACE reads; one entry per CDR3 protein. Of tens of thousands of distinct CDR3 sequences detected, about 14% appear once; the ten largest clones hold roughly 3.1%. Remarks on this clonotype: Its specificity is unknown.

This clonotype originated in an adult who was a healthcare worker with PCR-confirmed SARS-CoV-2 infection or an uninfected control (not recorded which). Sequencing was performed on whole blood.

This CDR3 is CASSLPRRAGGRTDTQYF. The CDR3 coding sequence is TGCGCCAGCAGCTTGCCTCGACGGGCGGGGGGGCGGACAGATACGCAGTATTTT. The rearrangement links TRBV5-1 to TRBJ2-3; TRBD2 matches 9 bases. This CDR3 is built from 18 residues. The V gene's germline CDR1 is SGHRS and CDR2 YFSETQ. The V and J ends lost 1 base and 3 bases, in that order; junction bases with no gene match: 12.